This entry lists 10 T cell receptor beta chains sequenced from one sample in a study of monozygotic twins with cystic fibrosis. Sequencing used immunoSEQ multiplex PCR; TCRdb keeps in-frame clones, though not all of them. The sample gives tens of thousands of clones, approximately 90% of which show up once; roughly 0.29% is in the top ten. The source material was blood. These receptors originate from a girl aged 2 to 10 with cystic fibrosis.

The chain joins TRBV4-3 to TRBJ2-5, with 9 positions matching TRBD2. CDR3 length: 16 residues. Germline V lookup: CDR1 LGHNA, CDR2 YSLEER. V gave up 1 base and J gave up 5 bases; unmatched junction bases: 8. The CDR3 sequence is CASSQGWLAGMETQYF. In nucleotides, the CDR3 is TGCGCCAGCAGCCAAGGTTGGCTAGCGGGGATGGAGACCCAGTACTTC.

This chain uses TRBV9 with TRBJ2-5; 14 nucleotides match TRBD2. V was clipped by 3 bases and J by 10 bases; unmatched bases: 8. CDR1 SGDLS and CDR2 YYNGEE come from the germline V gene. The CDR3 contains 15 residues. The CDR3 loop reads CASSEGLAGAEVQYF. Here the CDR3 DNA reads TGTGCCAGCAGCGAGGGACTAGCGGGGGCGGAGGTCCAGTACTTC.

The chain couples TRBV19 to TRBJ1-2; 9 nucleotides align to TRBD1. V trimming: 6 bases; J trimming: 8 bases; junction bases outside the gene matches: 7. The CDR3 spans 13 residues. The germline V gene has CDR1 LNHDA and CDR2 SQIVND (reference sequence). For the CDR3, the DNA is TGTGCCAGTAGCGTACAGGGGGCGAGGGGCTACACCTTC. This translates into CASSVQGARGYTF.

The chain carries TRBV19 and TRBJ1-2; TRBD1 matches at 10 bases. Per germline, CDR1 LNHDA and CDR2 SQIVND (reference sequence). Losses at the gene ends were 5 bases for V and 8 bases for J; bases not matched to a gene: 2. The CDR3 is made up of 12 amino acids. The CDR3 region is CASSGTGEGYTF. CDR3 in DNA: TGTGCCAGTAGTGGGACAGGGGAGGGCTACACCTTC. The variable domain in full, with the rest retrieved from reference TRBV19 and TRBJ1-2, is DGGITQSPKYLFRKEGQNVTLSCEQNLNHDAMYWYRQDPGQGLRLIYYSQIVNDFQKGDIAEGYSVSREKKESFPLTVTSAQKNPTAFYLCASSGTGEGYTFGSGTRLTVV.

The rearrangement links TRBV7-8 to TRBJ2-3; 12 nucleotides match TRBD2. Germline V gene sequence: CDR1 SGHVS, CDR2 FQNEAQ. The CDR3 spans 18 residues. Trimming took 0 bases from V and 6 from J; bases not matched to a gene: 10. DNA of the CDR3: TGTGCCAGCAGCTTAGCGGCCCTAGCGGGGGGGCCAAGGGATACGCAGTATTTT. Protein sequence: CASSLAALAGGPRDTQYF.

The V call is TRBV5-1, the J call TRBJ1-2; 10 bases agree with TRBD1. The CDR3 extends over 14 amino acids. V was pared by 2 bases and J by 6 bases, with 4 bases of the junction left unmatched. CDR1 and CDR2 from the germline V gene are SGHRS and YFSETQ. The CDR3 sequence is CASSFRTGGNGYTF. The DNA for the CDR3 is TGCGCCAGCAGCTTTCGGACAGGGGGTAATGGCTACACCTTC.

For the CDR3, the DNA is TGTGCCAGCAGTTTTATGGGGTCGGACTCTGGAAACACCATATATTTT. Translation gives CASSFMGSDSGNTIYF. This sequence joins TRBV28 and TRBJ1-3; D unresolved. There are 16 residues in the CDR3. The germline V and J ends were trimmed by 3 bases and 0 bases, with 12 bases remaining between them. Looked up from germline, CDR1 is MDHEN and CDR2 is SYDVKM. The full variable domain, with the rest looked up from reference TRBV28 and TRBJ1-3, is DVKVTQSSRYLVKRTGEKVFLECVQDMDHENMFWYRQDPGLGLRLIYFSYDVKMKEKGDIPEGYSVSREKKERFSLILESASTNQTSMYLCASSFMGSDSGNTIYFGEGSWLTVV.

The CDR3 sequence is CASSVGQGMAQPQHF. In DNA form, the CDR3 reads TGTGCCAGCAGCGTGGGACAGGGAATGGCTCAGCCCCAGCATTTT. V gene TRBV9 combines with J gene TRBJ1-5; 9 bases are shared with TRBD1. The V gene's germline CDR1 is SGDLS and CDR2 YYNGEE. With 2 bases clipped from V and 6 bases from J, the junction kept 6 bases outside the gene matches. The CDR3 spans 15 residues.

The CDR3 loop reads CAWMETPPGEQFF. The CDR3 coding sequence is TGTGCCTGGATGGAGACACCCCCCGGGGAGCAGTTCTTC. This rearrangement joins TRBV30 to TRBJ2-1; D gene unclear. The CDR3 extends over 13 amino acids. Between the trimmed V and J ends, which lost 4 bases and 10 bases, there was a span of 17 bases. Germline CDR1 GTSNPN, CDR2 SVGIG (reference sequence).

The V call is TRBV7-2, the J call TRBJ1-2; tentatively, D is TRBD1 (6 bases). V was trimmed by 1 base and J by 4 bases, leaving 13 bases between them. CDR3 size: 15 residues. Germline V gene sequence: CDR1 SGHTA, CDR2 FQGNSA. Written as DNA, the CDR3 is TGTGCCAGCAGCTTAGTGGCAGGGGAGGGCTATGGCTACACCTTC. This gives the protein CASSLVAGEGYGYTF.